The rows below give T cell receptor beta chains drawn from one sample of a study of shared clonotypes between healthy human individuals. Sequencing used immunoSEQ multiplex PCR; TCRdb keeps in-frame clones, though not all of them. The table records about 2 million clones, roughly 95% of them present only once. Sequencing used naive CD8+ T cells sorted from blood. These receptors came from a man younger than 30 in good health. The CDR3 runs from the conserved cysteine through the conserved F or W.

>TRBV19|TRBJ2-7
CASSASLTYEQYF
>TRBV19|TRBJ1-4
CASSIDSEKLFF
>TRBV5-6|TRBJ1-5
CASSSGPQPQHF
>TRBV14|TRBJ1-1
CASSQGGARTEAFF
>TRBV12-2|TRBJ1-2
CASRFFPSKADSAGGYTF
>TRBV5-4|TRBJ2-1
CASSPPRGSEQFF
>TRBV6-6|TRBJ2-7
CASRSLAGNYEQYF
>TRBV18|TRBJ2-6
CASSRDRSSGANVLTF
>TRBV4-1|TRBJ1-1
CASSQEGEALNTEAFF
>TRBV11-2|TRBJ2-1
CASSLMTSGVEQFF
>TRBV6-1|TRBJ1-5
CASGQGATFASPQHF
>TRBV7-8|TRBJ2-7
CASSPGQDSYEQYF
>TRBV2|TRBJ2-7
CASSQGQVPSGYEQYF
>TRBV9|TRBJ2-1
CASSPPMGQWGHEQFF
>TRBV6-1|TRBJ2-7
CASSPWGGDEQYF
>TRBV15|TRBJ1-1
CATSGPGQETLEAFF
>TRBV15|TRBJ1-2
CATSEATDLYGYTF
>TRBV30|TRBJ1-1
CAWSVEPGDTEAFF
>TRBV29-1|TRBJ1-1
CSSEGGEATEAFF
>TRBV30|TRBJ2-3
CAWGLQVVIDTQYF
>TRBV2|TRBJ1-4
CASSIHGGGANEKLFF
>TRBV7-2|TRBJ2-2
CASSSRTSGTGELFF
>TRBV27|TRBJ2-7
CASSTSGVSYEQYF
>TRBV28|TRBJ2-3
CASSLAGDEDTQYF
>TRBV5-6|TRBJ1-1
CASSPGGAEAFF
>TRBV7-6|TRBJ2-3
CASSPLTTGGLDTQYF
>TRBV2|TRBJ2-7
CASSDPATGIYEQYF
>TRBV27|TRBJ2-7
CASSPTGTYEQYF
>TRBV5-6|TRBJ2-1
CASSLGTGYNEQFF
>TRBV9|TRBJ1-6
CASSTRGGSPDSPLHF
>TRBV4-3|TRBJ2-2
CASSQLLVTSGVNTGELFF
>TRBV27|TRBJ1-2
CASSSPTGVDGYTF
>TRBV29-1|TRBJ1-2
CSVDGDPGATYGYTF
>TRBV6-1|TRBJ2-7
CASSEGGDYSYEQYF
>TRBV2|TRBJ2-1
CAKGRKSSYNEQFF
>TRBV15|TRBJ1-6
CATSGTLGSSPLHF
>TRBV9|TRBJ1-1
CASSVGIDTEAFF
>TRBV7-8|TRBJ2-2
CASSYGLAVNTGELFF
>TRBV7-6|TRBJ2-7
CASSSGQGYYEQYF
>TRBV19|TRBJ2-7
CASSIFQGAYEQYF
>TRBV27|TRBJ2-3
CASSPSAGERADTQYF
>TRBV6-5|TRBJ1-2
CASSAGHYGYTF
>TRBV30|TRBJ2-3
CAWSPGTPDTQYF
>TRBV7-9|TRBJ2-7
CASSLALGAGQEQYF
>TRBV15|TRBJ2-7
CATSRVRQGPAFYEQYF